The sequence of this TCR beta chain was determined in a study of beta chain features in type 1 diabetes. cDNA synthesis used the whole RNA isolate, giving expressed TCRB sequences. Assay: immunoSEQ multiplex PCR; the TCRdb copy retains only in-frame clones and omits some. Of approximately 250,000 clones listed, approximately 11% are singletons. For this clone: Its antigen is not known.

This CDR3 region has 15 residues. Germline assignment: CDR1 SQVTM and CDR2 ANQGSEA. Trimming at V came to 2 bases and at J to 1 base, leaving 4 bases not matched to a gene. Study results and limitations: Patients' naive, central memory and regulatory TCRB repertoires appeared more alike than those of healthy donors. Among patients with Type 1 diabetes, TCRB CDR3s were moderately but significantly shorter in every one of the four CD4+ subsets.

The source of this sequence is a man aged 25 to 40 with type 1 diabetes. V gene TRBV29-1 combines with J gene TRBJ2-5; TRBD2 matches 10 bases. Sequencing was carried out using naive CD4+ T cells from blood. This chain's CDR3 is CSVEPLAGSQETQYF. CDR3 DNA: TGCAGCGTTGAACCACTAGCGGGGAGCCAAGAGACCCAGTACTTC.